The sequence of this TCR beta chain was determined in a study of cytomegalovirus exposure and HLA in healthy donors. Overall study results and limits: Accurate HLA-A and HLA-B prediction from TCR beta sequences was reported for most subjects. Per a later analysis, 15,000 to 20,000 TCR beta sequences showed association with HLA alleles at 0.05 false discovery rate.

V shed 1 base and J 3 bases; nucleotides not matched to a gene: 5. The CDR3 covers 15 residues. Germline lookup yields CDR1 SGHTA and CDR2 FQGNSA. PCR involved 60 Vbeta and 13 Jbeta primers. Here immunoSEQ multiplex PCR was the method, and the copy in TCRdb shows in-frame clones only, minus some. The sample records about 210,000 clones, over 75% being singletons. Comment on this clone: The antigen is unknown.

What was sequenced was PBMCs. The chain uses TRBV7-2 and TRBJ2-7; TRBD1 matches at 8 bases. This sequence originates from a woman aged 45-65 years in good health and CMV-seropositive. The CDR3 nucleotides are TGTGCCAGCAGCTTAGTAGCAGGGGGCCACTACGAGCAGTACTTC. Translated: CASSLVAGGHYEQYF.